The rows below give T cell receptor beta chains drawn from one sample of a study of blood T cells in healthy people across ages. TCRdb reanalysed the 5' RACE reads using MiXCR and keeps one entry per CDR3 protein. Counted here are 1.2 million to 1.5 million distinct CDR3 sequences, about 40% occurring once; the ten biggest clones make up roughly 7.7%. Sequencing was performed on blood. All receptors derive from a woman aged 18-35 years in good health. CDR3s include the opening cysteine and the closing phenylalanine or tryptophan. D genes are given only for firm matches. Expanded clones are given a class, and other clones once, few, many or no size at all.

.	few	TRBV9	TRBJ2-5	TGTGCCAGCAGCGACGGACAGATTAATAGTGGACAAGAGACCCAGTACTTC	CASSDGQINSGQETQYF
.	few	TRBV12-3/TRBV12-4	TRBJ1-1	TGTGCCAGCAGTTTAGAGGGCAGCACTGAAGCTTTCTTT	CASSLEGSTEAFF
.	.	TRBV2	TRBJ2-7	TGTGCCAGCAGTGAAGGTCAGCAACCTCCCTACGAGCAGTACTTC	CASSEGQQPPYEQYF
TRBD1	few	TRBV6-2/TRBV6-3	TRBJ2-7	TGTGCCAGCAGTCCGATACAGGGGGCCGGGTACGAGCAGTACTTC	CASSPIQGAGYEQYF
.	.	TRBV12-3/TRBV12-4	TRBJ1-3	TGTGCCAGCAGTTTTCGGCAGAGCTCTGGAAACACCATATATTTT	CASSFRQSSGNTIYF
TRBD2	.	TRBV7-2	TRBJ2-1	TGTGCCAGCCAGCGGGGACTGGCGGGAGAATGGGAGCAGTTCTTC	CASQRGLAGEWEQFF
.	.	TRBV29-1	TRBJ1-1	TGCAGCGCCTCGTCCGGGGTTGGGACTGAAGCTTTCTTT	CSASSGVGTEAFF
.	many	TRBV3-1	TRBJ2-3	TGTGCCAGCAGCCAAGCTGACAGTCCCAGAGGGACGCAGTATTTT	CASSQADSPRGTQYF
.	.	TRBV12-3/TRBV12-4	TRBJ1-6	TGTGCCAGCAGTCCACGAATATCGGGGGTCTATAATTCACCCCTCCACTTT	CASSPRISGVYNSPLHF
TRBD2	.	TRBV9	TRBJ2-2	TGTGCCAGCAGCGTAGTCAGCGGGGTTGGCACCGGGGAGCTGTTTTTT	CASSVVSGVGTGELFF
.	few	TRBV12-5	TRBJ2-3	TGTGCTAGTGCCAGGGAGGGGGCAGATACGCAGTATTTT	CASAREGADTQYF
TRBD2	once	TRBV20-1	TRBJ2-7	TGCAGTGCTAGAGATCCGACTAGCGGGGAGATCTACAATGAGCAGTACTTC	CSARDPTSGEIYNEQYF
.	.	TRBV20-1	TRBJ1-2	TGCAGTGCTATAATGGGGCCAGGCTATGGCTACACCTTC	CSAIMGPGYGYTF
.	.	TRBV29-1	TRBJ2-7	TGCAGCGCCCTGACAGCCTACGAGCAGTACTTC	CSALTAYEQYF
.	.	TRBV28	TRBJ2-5	TGTGCCAGCAGTTTAGACGGACGCCAGGAGCAGAACTTC	CASSLDGRQEQNF
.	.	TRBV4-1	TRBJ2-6	TGCGCCAGCAGCCAAGAAGCGCGCCTTACCGGGGCCAACGTCCTGACTTTC	CASSQEARLTGANVLTF
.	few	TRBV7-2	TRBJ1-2	TGTGCCAGCAGCTCCCACCCCTCTAACTATGGCTACACCTTC	CASSSHPSNYGYTF
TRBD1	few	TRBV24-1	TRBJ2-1	TGTGCCTCCGGACAGGGGGCGGATAATGAGCAGTTCTTC	CASGQGADNEQFF
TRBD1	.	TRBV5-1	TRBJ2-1	TGCGCCAGCAGCGATTACCGGACAGGACCACACTCCTACAATGAGCAGTTCTTC	CASSDYRTGPHSYNEQFF
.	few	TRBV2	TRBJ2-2	TGTGCCAGCAGGGTGGAGGGGAACACCGGGGAGCTGTTTTTT	CASRVEGNTGELFF
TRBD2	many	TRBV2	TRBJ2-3	TGTGCCAGCAGTGAAGGGGGGGGGAGCACAGATACGCAGTATTTT	CASSEGGGSTDTQYF
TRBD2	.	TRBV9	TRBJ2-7	TGTGCCAGCAGCGTCAACGCCGGGACTAGCAACTCCTACGAGCAGTACTTC	CASSVNAGTSNSYEQYF
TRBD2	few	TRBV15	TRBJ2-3	TGTGCCACCAGCAGAGATTTCCTAGCGGCAGATACGCAGTATTTT	CATSRDFLAADTQYF
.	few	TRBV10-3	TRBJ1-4	TGTGCCATCAGTGAGGGGACACCTGAAAAACTGTTTTTT	CAISEGTPEKLFF
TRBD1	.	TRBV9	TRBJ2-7	TGTGCCAGCAGCGTAGGACCAAGGGGGCAGGGCTACGAGCAGTACTTC	CASSVGPRGQGYEQYF
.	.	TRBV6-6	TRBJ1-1	TGTGCCAGCAGTTACTTAGGGATGAACACTGAAGCTTTCTTT	CASSYLGMNTEAFF
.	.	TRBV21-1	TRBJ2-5	TGTGCCAGCAGCAGAGTCTCCTTTCCTAGCTGGGAGGACCAAGAGACCCAGTACTTC	CASSRVSFPSWEDQETQYF
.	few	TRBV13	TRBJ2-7	TGTGCCAGCAGGCGTGGGCCTGGAGAGCAGTACTTC	CASRRGPGEQYF
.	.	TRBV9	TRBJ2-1	TGTGCCAGCAGCAAGGACAGTAAAACTGGGAATGAGCAGTTCTTC	CASSKDSKTGNEQFF